This T cell receptor beta chain was recovered during a study of blood T cells in healthy people across ages. In the case of this clonotype: Its antigen is as yet unknown.

The use of a sample-barcoded 5' primer and a J-beta primer mix characterized a second PCR of 7 to 11 cycles. Every sample produced at least 2.5 million CDR3-containing paired-end reads. TCRdb reanalysed the 5' RACE reads using MiXCR and keeps one entry per CDR3 protein. The sample holds 1.5 million to 2 million distinct CDR3 sequences, 39% seen once. Germline assignment: CDR1 DFQATT and CDR2 SNEGSKA (reference sequence). This CDR3 is 14 amino acids long. V was trimmed by 0 bases and J by 2 bases, leaving 9 bases between them. Study findings and constraints: Measured against age, TCR beta diversity per million T cells decreased in a roughly linear manner. Naive CD4+ cells and diversity were both higher in long-lived donors than in aged donors.

The chain recombines TRBV20-1 with TRBJ2-3; D is uncertain. Source material: blood. The clonotype originates from a human donor in good health. The CDR3 nucleotides read TGCAGTGCTAGAGATACCTTTTTCACAGATACGCAGTATTTT. Translating gives CSARDTFFTDTQYF.